The 2 T cell receptor beta chains in this list originate from one sample, sequenced in a study of siplizumab effects on memory and regulatory T cells. The repertoire was sequenced with immunoSEQ multiplex PCR; TCRdb's copy has only in-frame clones and lacks some. The table shows around 82,000 clones, with around 93% occurring only once. Source material: CD8+ T cells sorted from blood. The source is a human donor in good health.

By sample fraction, this clone is medium-sized (0.01 to 0.1%). V is TRBV19 and J is TRBJ1-2; 9 positions match TRBD1. The CDR3 is 12 amino acids. Germline assignment: CDR1 LNHDA and CDR2 SQIVND (reference sequence). CDR3 protein: CASTGGEGGYTF. The CDR3 DNA reads as TGTGCTTCGACAGGGGGTGAGGGTGGCTACACCTTC. Supplemented by reference TRBV19 and TRBJ1-2, the full variable domain reads DGGITQSPKYLFRKEGQNVTLSCEQNLNHDAMYWYRQDPGQGLRLIYYSQIVNDFQKGDIAEGYSVSREKKESFPLTVTSAQKNPTAFYLCASTGGEGGYTFGSGTRLTVV.

The V gene is TRBV27, the J gene TRBJ2-3; possible D gene TRBD2, 6 bases. The V gene's germline CDR1 is MNHEY and CDR2 SMNVEV (reference sequence). Trimming removed 1 base from V and 6 bases from J, with 17 bases in between. The CDR3 sequence is 16 residues long. The CDR3: CASSLFGGVVGDTQYF. The CDR3, as DNA: TGTGCCAGCAGTTTATTCGGCGGGGTAGTGGGGGATACGCAGTATTTT.